This TCR beta chain was documented in a study of blood T cell repertoires in COVID-19. Study in general: From the United States, Italy and Spain came samples of acute and convalescent COVID-19. PBMCs, B-cell-depleted T cells, or T cells provided the cDNA or gDNA that made up the material.

This clone has at least ten counts. The V gene lost 2 bases and the J gene lost 6 bases, with 12 bases spanning the gap. Per germline, CDR1 SGDLS and CDR2 YYNGEE. The length of the CDR3 is 14 residues. Sequenced by immunoSEQ multiplex PCR; TCRdb stores in-frame clones only, minus some. Among roughly 180,000 clones listed, over 70% were seen once. Which cohort a participant joined came from the clinical history participants gave. The specimen sequenced was PBMCs or T cells enriched from blood (not recorded which). This chain uses TRBV9 with TRBJ2-1; D is unresolved. The TCR was taken from a woman aged 40 to 50 with acute COVID-19. CDR3 bases: TGTGCCAGCAGCGTTTCCCCAGGAAGCAATGAGCAGTTCTTC. Amino acids: CASSVSPGSNEQFF. Variable domain in full (rest from reference TRBV9 and TRBJ2-1): DSGVTQTPKHLITATGQRVTLRCSPRSGDLSVYWYQQSLDQGLQFLIQYYNGEERAKGNILERFSAQQFPDLHSELNLSSLELGDSALYFCASSVSPGSNEQFFGPGTRLTVL.